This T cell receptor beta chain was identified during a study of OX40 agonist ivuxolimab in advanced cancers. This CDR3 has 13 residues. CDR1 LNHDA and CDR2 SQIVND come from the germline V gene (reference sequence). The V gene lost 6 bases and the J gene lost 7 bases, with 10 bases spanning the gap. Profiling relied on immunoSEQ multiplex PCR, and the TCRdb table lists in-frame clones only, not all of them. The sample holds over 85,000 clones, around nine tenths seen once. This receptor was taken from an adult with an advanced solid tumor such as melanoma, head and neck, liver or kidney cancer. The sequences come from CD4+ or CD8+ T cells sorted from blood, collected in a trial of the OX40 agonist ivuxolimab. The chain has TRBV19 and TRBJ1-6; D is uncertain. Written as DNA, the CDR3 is TGTGCCAGTAGGGACCGTATGAATTCACCCCTCCACTTT. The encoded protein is CASRDRMNSPLHF.